These 20 T cell receptor beta chains share one sample of origin, sequenced in a study of T cell responses to AZD1222 COVID-19 vaccine. The data were produced by immunoSEQ multiplex PCR, yet TCRdb's version contains in-frame clones alone and is incomplete. The sample has about 190,000 clones, 90% to 95% seen once. Sequencing was performed on peripheral blood, taken on day 0 of AZD1222 vaccination. The receptors derive from an adult in good health.

The J gene is TRBJ2-1, the V gene TRBV6-1; TRBD2 matches 9 bases. This CDR3 comprises 15 residues. The germline CDR1 and CDR2 sequences are MNHNS and SASEGT. J gave up 3 bases and V 5 bases, and 5 bases lay outside the gene matches. DNA of the CDR3: TGTGCCAGCAGTACGACTAGCGGACACTACAATGAGCAGTTCTTC. This sequence encodes CASSTTSGHYNEQFF.

The chain is built from TRBV7-3 and TRBJ2-2; weak D call: TRBD2 (6 bases). Trimming took 4 bases from V and 5 from J, leaving 11 bases between them. The CDR3 has 14 residues. Per the germline V gene, CDR1 is SGHTA and CDR2 is FQGTGA. CDR3 in amino acids: CASSSGVGTGELFF. Written as DNA, the CDR3 is TGTGCCAGCAGCTCGGGAGTTGGAACCGGGGAGCTGTTTTTT.

V and J are TRBV2 and TRBJ1-1; perhaps TRBD1 as D (5 bases). With 6 bases removed from V and 0 bases from J, the gap between germline ends came to 23 bases. CDR1 SNHLY and CDR2 FYNNEI come from the germline V gene. This CDR3 is built from 18 residues. CDR3 loop: CASRGPERGYAMNTEAFF. For the CDR3, the DNA is TGTGCCAGCAGGGGCCCAGAGAGGGGATACGCAATGAACACTGAAGCTTTCTTT.

The chain is built from TRBV19 and TRBJ1-3, with unresolved D. Deletions cut 5 bases from V and 0 bases from J, with 5 bases between. Germline assignment: CDR1 LNHDA and CDR2 SQIVND (reference sequence). The CDR3 runs to 13 residues. The CDR3 DNA reads as TGTGCCAGTAGTGGCCACTCTGGAAACACCATATATTTT. It codes for CASSGHSGNTIYF.

The CDR3 is CASSLLTGQGSYEQYF. The CDR3 bases are TGTGCCAGCAGCTTACTTACCGGACAGGGGTCCTACGAGCAGTACTTC. The chain is built from TRBV11-1 and TRBJ2-7; TRBD1 agrees at 9 bases. V lost 2 bases to trimming and J lost 1 base; unmatched junction nucleotides: 6. The CDR3 covers 16 residues. From germline, CDR1 is SGHAT and CDR2 FQDESV (reference sequence).

The rearrangement uses TRBV2 and TRBJ2-1; D gene uncertain. Trimming shortened V by 5 bases and J by 6 bases, and 8 bases separated the two germline ends. This CDR3 comprises 12 residues. The germline CDR1 and CDR2 sequences are SNHLY and FYNNEI. CDR3 DNA sequence: TGTGCCAGCAGTTTAGCAGGCAATGAGCAGTTCTTC. Translating gives CASSLAGNEQFF.

CDR3 loop: CSVETGNYGYTF. As DNA, the CDR3 is TGCAGCGTGGAGACGGGCAACTATGGCTACACCTTC. The chain joins TRBV29-1 to TRBJ1-2; D is uncertain. CDR1 is SQVTM and CDR2 is ANQGSEA in the germline V gene. CDR3 size: 12 residues. Trimming cost V 6 bases and J 2 bases, with 10 bases left between them.

The rearrangement links TRBV5-4 to TRBJ2-2; TRBD1 or TRBD2 may be the D gene (5 bases each). Germline loops: CDR1 SGHNT, CDR2 YYREEE (reference sequence). The CDR3 sequence is 16 residues long. Trimming pared 0 bases from V and 0 bases from J, leaving 9 bases between. The CDR3 DNA reads as TGTGCCAGCAGCTTGGTGGGGGTGCCGAACACCGGGGAGCTGTTTTTT. It translates to CASSLVGVPNTGELFF. Combining the CDR3 with reference TRBV5-4 and TRBJ2-2 gives the whole variable domain ETGVTQSPTHLIKTRGQQVTLRCSSQSGHNTVSWYQQALGQGPQFIFQYYREEENGRGNFPPRFSGLQFPNYSSELNVNALELDDSALYLCASSLVGVPNTGELFFGEGSRLTVL.

The chain has TRBV19 and TRBJ2-3; tentatively, D is TRBD2 (6 bases). V lost 3 bases to trimming and J lost 0 bases, with 19 bases between them. Germline lookup yields CDR1 LNHDA and CDR2 SQIVND (reference sequence). This CDR3 region has 18 residues. The CDR3 loop reads CASSMLPGSGVSTDTQYF. In DNA form, the CDR3 reads TGTGCCAGTAGTATGTTACCGGGATCGGGGGTTAGCACAGATACGCAGTATTTT.

This chain joins TRBV19 and TRBJ2-5; maybe TRBD1 (6 bases). The germline V and J ends were trimmed by 7 bases and 0 bases, with 15 bases remaining between them. Germline values: CDR1 LNHDA, CDR2 SQIVND (reference sequence). This CDR3 spans 15 amino acids. The CDR3, as DNA: TGTGCCAGTAAGGGCAGGGGTTTAGACCAAGAGACCCAGTACTTC. Amino acid sequence: CASKGRGLDQETQYF.

The V call is TRBV19, the J call TRBJ2-5; 7 bases are a match to TRBD1. Germline V gives CDR1 LNHDA, CDR2 SQIVND (reference sequence). J lost 5 bases, V lost 6 bases, and 9 bases had no gene match. This CDR3 has 14 amino acids. Here the CDR3 reads CASSPGTAWETQYF. The CDR3 coding sequence is TGTGCCAGTAGCCCCGGGACAGCATGGGAGACCCAGTACTTC.

The CDR3 loop is CASSTYSFYTF. As DNA, the CDR3 is TGTGCCAGTAGTACCTACAGTTTCTACACCTTC. The rearrangement links TRBV19 to TRBJ1-2; no firm D call. V was trimmed by 4 bases and J by 10 bases, leaving 10 bases between them. The CDR3 spans 11 residues. Germline lookup yields CDR1 LNHDA and CDR2 SQIVND (reference sequence).

The chain has TRBV28 and TRBJ1-5; D is perhaps TRBD1 (5 bases). V lost 6 bases, J lost 3 bases, and 15 bases lay in between. The CDR3 has 15 residues. The V gene's germline CDR1 is MDHEN and CDR2 SYDVKM. This CDR3 reads CASRVQMGPNQPQHF. The CDR3 DNA is TGTGCCAGCAGGGTGCAGATGGGGCCCAATCAGCCCCAGCATTTT.

The V gene is TRBV10-1, the J gene TRBJ2-2; TRBD1 agrees at 9 bases. V dropped 5 bases and J dropped 3; count of bases not matched to a gene: 10. This CDR3 has 17 residues. Germline CDR1 and CDR2: WNHNN and SYGVQD (reference sequence). The CDR3 nucleotides are TGCGCCAGCAGTCCCGACGAGGGACAGGGAGACACCGGGGAGCTGTTTTTT. Translated: CASSPDEGQGDTGELFF.

CDR3 sequence: CAWSVDRVVGGYTF. The CDR3 coding sequence is TGTGCCTGGAGTGTAGACAGGGTGGTCGGTGGCTACACCTTC. This chain connects TRBV30 to TRBJ1-2; the match to TRBD1 covers 7 bases. The germline gives CDR1 GTSNPN, CDR2 SVGIG (reference sequence). This CDR3 has 14 amino acids. After removal of 0 bases from V and 7 bases from J, the junction contained 8 bases not matched to a gene.

The rearrangement uses TRBV27 and TRBJ2-1; no clear D gene. The CDR3 totals 15 residues. V lost 1 base and J 7 bases, leaving 14 bases between the germline ends. Germline CDR1 and CDR2: MNHEY and SMNVEV (reference sequence). Here the CDR3 reads CASSLWARIQNEQFF. CDR3 bases: TGTGCCAGCAGTTTATGGGCGCGGATACAGAATGAGCAGTTCTTC.

This chain joins TRBV5-1 and TRBJ2-6; no reliable D call. Germline CDR1 SGHRS, CDR2 YFSETQ. This CDR3 region has 17 residues. The V end lost 5 bases, the J end lost 0 bases, and 15 bases lay between the germline ends. The CDR3 is CASSRIGKNSGANVLTF. The CDR3, as DNA: TGCGCCAGCAGTAGGATCGGCAAAAACTCTGGGGCCAACGTCCTGACTTTC.

The rearrangement links TRBV5-6 to TRBJ1-2, with 8 bases fitting TRBD1. The ends lost 0 bases at V and 4 bases at J; junction bases unmatched: 5. The CDR3 has 15 residues. The germline V gene encodes CDR1 SGHDT and CDR2 YYEEEE. CDR3 loop: CASSLAGQGTYGYTF. CDR3 bases: TGTGCCAGCAGCTTGGCAGGACAGGGTACCTATGGCTACACCTTC.

This chain joins TRBV28 and TRBJ1-5; D remains ambiguous. Germline assignment: CDR1 MDHEN and CDR2 SYDVKM. V was pared by 1 base and J by 2 bases, with 12 bases between. This CDR3 spans 16 amino acids. The CDR3, as DNA: TGTGCCAGCAGTTTATTAGTTATGCTGGGCAATCAGCCCCAGCATTTT. It translates to CASSLLVMLGNQPQHF.

The chain combines TRBV11-2 with TRBJ1-6, with D unclear. The length of the CDR3 is 11 residues. Germline CDR1 reads SGHAT; CDR2 reads FQNNGV. Trimming took off 6 bases at V and 5 bases at J, with 2 bases between the two ends. CDR3 region: CASRDNSPLHF. CDR3 nucleotide sequence: TGTGCCAGCAGGGATAATTCACCCCTCCACTTT.